The subject of this entry is one TCR beta chain. Its antigen is unknown. Together with a sample-barcoded 5' primer, a J-beta primer mix was included in a second PCR lasting roughly 6 to 12 cycles. TCRdb independently ran MiXCR on the 5' RACE reads; one entry per CDR3 protein. The sample contains 1.5 million to 2 million distinct CDR3 sequences, 49% of which appear only once. V lost 6 bases, J lost 0 bases, and 4 bases stayed unmatched. The CDR3 totals 16 residues. Germline lookup yields CDR1 SQVTM and CDR2 ANQGSEA. The record originates from a study of blood T cells in healthy people across ages. Study-level points and caveats: Age advanced and TCR beta diversity per million T cells fell, roughly linearly. In the absence of known donor CMV status, changes in expanded clonotypes were possibly confounded. From one million sequenced T cells, diversity estimates were lower bounds.

The TCR originated in a woman aged 40-49 years in good health. The genes are TRBV29-1 and TRBJ2-3; TRBD2 matches 15 bases. What was sequenced was blood. CDR3 DNA sequence: TGCAGCGTCCACGGACTAGCGGGGGGGAGCACAGATACGCAGTATTTT. Its translation: CSVHGLAGGSTDTQYF.